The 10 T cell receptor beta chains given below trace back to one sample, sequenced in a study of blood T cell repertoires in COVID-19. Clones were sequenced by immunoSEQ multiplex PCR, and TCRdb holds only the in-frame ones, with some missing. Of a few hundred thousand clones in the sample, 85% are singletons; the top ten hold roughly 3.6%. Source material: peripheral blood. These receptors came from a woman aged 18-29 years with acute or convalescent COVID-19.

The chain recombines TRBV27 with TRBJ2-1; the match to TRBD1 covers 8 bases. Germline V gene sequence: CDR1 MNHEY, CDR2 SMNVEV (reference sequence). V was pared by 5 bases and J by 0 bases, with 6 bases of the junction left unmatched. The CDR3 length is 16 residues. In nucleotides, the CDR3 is TGTGCCAGCAGTCCCCCAACAGGGGGCTCCTACAATGAGCAGTTCTTC. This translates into CASSPPTGGSYNEQFF.

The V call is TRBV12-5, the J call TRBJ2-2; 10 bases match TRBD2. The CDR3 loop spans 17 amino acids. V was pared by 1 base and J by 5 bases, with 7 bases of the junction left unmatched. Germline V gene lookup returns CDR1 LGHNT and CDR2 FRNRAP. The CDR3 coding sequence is TGTGCTAGTGGTTTGGGGCTAGCGGGAGCATGGACCGGGGAGCTGTTTTTT. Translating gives CASGLGLAGAWTGELFF.

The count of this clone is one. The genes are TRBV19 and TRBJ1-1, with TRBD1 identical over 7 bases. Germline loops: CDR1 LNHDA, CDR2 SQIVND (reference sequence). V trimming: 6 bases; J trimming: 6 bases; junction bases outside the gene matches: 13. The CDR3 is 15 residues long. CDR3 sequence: CASRWTGTSNAEAFF. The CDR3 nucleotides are TGTGCCAGTAGGTGGACAGGAACTAGCAACGCTGAAGCTTTCTTT.

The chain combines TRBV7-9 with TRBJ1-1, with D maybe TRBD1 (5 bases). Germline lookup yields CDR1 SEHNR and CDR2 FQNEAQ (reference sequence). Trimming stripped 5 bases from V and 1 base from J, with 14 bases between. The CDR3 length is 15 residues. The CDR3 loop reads CASSRVGGSNTEAFF. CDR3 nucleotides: TGTGCCAGCAGCCGGGTGGGGGGATCGAACACTGAAGCTTTCTTT.

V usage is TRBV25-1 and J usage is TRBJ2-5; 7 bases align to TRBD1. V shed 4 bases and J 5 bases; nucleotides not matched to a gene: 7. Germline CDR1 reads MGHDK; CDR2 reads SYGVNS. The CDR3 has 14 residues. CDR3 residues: CASSGPGGWETQYF. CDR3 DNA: TGTGCCAGCAGTGGACCAGGGGGTTGGGAGACCCAGTACTTC.

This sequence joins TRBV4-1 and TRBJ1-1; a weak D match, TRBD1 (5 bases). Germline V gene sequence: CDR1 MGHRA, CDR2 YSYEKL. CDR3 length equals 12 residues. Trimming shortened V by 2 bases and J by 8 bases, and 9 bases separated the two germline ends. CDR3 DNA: TGCGCCAGCAGCCAAATGACAGCGGAAGCTTTCTTT. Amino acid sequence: CASSQMTAEAFF.

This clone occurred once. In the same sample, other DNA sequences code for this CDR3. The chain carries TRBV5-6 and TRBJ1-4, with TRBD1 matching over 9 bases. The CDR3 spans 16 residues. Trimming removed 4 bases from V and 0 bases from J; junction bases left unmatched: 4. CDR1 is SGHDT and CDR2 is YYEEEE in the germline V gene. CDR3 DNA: TGTGCCAGCAGCCTAAGGACAGGGGCAACTAATGAAAAACTGTTTTTT. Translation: CASSLRTGATNEKLFF.

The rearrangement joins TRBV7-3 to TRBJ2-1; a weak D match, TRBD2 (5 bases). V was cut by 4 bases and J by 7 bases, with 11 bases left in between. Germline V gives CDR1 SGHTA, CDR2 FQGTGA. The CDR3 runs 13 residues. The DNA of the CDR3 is TGTGCCAGCAGCTATCGGGGTCAAAATGAGCAGTTCTTC. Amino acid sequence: CASSYRGQNEQFF.

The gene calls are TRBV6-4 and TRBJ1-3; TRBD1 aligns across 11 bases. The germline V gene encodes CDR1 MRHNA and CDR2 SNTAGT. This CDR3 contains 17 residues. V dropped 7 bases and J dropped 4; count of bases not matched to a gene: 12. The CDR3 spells CASTQKKDRGQGNTIYF. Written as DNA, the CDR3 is TGTGCCAGCACACAAAAAAAGGACAGGGGGCAAGGAAACACCATATATTTT.

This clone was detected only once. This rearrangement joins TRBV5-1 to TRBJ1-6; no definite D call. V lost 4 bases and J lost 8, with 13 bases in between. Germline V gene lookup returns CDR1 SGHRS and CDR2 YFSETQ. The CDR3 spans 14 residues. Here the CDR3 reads CASSVSGFDSPLHF. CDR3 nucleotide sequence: TGCGCCAGCAGCGTTAGTGGTTTTGATTCACCCCTCCACTTT.